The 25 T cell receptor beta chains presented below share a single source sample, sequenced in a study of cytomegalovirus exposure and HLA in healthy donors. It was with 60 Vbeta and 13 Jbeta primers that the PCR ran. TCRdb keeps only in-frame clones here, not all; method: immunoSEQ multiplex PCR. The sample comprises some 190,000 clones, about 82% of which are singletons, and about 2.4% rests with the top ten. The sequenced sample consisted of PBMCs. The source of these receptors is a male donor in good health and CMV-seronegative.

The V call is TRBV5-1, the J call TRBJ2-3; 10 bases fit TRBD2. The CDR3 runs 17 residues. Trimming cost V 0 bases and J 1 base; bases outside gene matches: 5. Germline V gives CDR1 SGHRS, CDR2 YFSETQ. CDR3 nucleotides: TGCGCCAGCAGCTTGGTGGGGACTAGCGTTGGCACAGATACGCAGTATTTT. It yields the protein CASSLVGTSVGTDTQYF.

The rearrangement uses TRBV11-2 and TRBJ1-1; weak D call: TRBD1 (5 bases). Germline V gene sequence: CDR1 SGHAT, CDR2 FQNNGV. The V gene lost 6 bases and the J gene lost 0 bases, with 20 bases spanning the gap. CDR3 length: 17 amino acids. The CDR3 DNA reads TGTGCCAGCAGTCAAAGTGGGGCAGATACAATGAACACTGAAGCTTTCTTT. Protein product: CASSQSGADTMNTEAFF.

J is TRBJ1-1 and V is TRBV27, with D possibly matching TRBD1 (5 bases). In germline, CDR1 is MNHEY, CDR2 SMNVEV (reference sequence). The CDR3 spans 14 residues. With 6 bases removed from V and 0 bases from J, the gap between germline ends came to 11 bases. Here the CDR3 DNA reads TGTGCCAGCAGGCTGGGGCACTTGAACACTGAAGCTTTCTTT. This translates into CASRLGHLNTEAFF.

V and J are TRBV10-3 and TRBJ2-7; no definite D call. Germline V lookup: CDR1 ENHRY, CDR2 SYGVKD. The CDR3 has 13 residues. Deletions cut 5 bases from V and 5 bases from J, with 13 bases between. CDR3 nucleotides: TGTGCCATCAGTTCTGAAGGCGGTAACGAGCAGTACTTC. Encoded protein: CAISSEGGNEQYF.

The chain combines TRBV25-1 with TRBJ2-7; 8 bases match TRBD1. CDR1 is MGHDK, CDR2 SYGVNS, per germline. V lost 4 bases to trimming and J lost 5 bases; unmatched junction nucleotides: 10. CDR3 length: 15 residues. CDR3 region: CASSVFRDRTDEQYF. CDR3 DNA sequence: TGTGCCAGCAGTGTCTTCCGGGACAGGACGGACGAGCAGTACTTC.

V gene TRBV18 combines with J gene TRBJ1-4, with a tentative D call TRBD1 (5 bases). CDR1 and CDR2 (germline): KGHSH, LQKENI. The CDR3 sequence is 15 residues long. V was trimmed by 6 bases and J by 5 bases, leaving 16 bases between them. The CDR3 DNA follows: TGTGCCAGCTCGCCCCTGGGGGGGACCAATGAAAAACTGTTTTTT. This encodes CASSPLGGTNEKLFF.

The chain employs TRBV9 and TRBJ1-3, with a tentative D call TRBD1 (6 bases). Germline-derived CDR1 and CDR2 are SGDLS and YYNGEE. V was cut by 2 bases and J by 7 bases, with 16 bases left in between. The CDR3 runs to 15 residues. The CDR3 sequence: CASSVGRGVSNTIYF. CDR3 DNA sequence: TGTGCCAGCAGCGTCGGCAGGGGAGTAAGCAACACCATATATTTT.

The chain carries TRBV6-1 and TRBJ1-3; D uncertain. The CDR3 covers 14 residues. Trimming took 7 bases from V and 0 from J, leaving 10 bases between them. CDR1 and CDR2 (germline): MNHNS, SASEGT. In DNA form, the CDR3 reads TGTGCCAGCACCAGACGGGACTCTGGAAACACCATATATTTT. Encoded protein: CASTRRDSGNTIYF.

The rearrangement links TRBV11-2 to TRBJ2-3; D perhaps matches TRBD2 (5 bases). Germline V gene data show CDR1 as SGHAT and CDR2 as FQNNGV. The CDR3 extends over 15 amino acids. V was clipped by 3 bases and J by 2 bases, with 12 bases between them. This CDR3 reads CASSFRGRDTDTQYF. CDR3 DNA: TGTGCCAGCAGCTTTAGAGGTCGGGACACAGATACGCAGTATTTT.

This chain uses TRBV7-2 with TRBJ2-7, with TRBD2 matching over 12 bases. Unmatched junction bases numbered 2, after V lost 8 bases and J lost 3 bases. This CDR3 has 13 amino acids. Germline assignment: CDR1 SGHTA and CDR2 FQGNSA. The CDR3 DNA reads TGTGCCAGCCGGACTAGCGGGGTCTACGAGCAGTACTTC. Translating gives CASRTSGVYEQYF.

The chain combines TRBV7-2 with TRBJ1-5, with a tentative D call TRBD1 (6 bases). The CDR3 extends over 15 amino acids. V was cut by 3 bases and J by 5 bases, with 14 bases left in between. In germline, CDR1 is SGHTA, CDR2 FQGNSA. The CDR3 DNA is TGTGCCAGCAGCTTTACAGGGAGGGTCGATCAGCCCCAGCATTTT. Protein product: CASSFTGRVDQPQHF.

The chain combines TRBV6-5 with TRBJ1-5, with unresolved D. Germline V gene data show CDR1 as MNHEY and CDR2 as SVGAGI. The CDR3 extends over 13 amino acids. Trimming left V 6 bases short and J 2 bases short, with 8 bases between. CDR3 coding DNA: TGTGCCAGCAGCTCCGGGGGCAATCAGCCCCAGCATTTT. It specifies CASSSGGNQPQHF.

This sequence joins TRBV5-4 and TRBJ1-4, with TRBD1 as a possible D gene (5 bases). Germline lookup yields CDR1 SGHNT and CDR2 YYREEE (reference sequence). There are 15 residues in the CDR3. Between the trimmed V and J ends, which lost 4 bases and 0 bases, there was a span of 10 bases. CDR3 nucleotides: TGTGCCAGCAGCGCCGACAGTGCAACTAATGAAAAACTGTTTTTT. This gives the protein CASSADSATNEKLFF.

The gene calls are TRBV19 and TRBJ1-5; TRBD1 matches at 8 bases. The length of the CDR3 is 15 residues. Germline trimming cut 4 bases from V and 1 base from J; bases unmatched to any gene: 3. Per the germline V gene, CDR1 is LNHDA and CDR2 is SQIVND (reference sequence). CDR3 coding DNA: TGTGCCAGTAGTACAGGACAGGGAAGCAATCAGCCCCAGCATTTT. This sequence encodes CASSTGQGSNQPQHF.

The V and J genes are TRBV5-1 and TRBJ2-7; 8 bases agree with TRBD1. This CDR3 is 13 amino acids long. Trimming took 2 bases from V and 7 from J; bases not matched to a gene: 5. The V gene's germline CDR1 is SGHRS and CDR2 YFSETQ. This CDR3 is CASSFLQGGEQYF. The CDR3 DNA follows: TGCGCCAGCAGCTTTCTACAGGGGGGAGAGCAGTACTTC.

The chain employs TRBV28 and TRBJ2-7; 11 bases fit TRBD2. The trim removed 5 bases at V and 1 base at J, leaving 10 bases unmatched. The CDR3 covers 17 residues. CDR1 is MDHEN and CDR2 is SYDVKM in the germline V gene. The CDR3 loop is CASSPRGLAVVSYEQYF. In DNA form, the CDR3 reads TGTGCCAGCAGTCCGAGGGGACTAGCGGTTGTATCCTACGAGCAGTACTTC.

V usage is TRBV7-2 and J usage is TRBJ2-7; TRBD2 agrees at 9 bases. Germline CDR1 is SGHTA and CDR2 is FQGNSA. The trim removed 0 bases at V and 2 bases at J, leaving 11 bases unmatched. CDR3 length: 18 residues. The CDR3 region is CASSLAVILAGKTYEQYF. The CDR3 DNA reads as TGTGCCAGCAGCTTAGCCGTGATCCTAGCGGGAAAAACCTACGAGCAGTACTTC.

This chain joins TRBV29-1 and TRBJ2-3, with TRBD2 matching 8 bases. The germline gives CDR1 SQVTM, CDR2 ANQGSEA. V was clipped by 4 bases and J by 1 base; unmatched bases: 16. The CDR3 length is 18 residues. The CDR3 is CSVVGVWLTGGGTDTQYF. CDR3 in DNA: TGCAGCGTTGTGGGAGTGTGGTTAACGGGGGGGGGCACAGATACGCAGTATTTT.

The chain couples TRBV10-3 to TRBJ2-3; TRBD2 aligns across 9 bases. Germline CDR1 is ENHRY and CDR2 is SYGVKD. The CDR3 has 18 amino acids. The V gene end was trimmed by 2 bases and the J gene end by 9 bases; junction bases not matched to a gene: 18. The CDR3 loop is CAISEPLGREGDKGTQYF. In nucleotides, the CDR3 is TGTGCCATCAGTGAGCCCCTCGGGCGGGAGGGGGATAAGGGGACGCAGTATTTT.

The CDR3 loop reads CSVGGLGEKLFF. The CDR3 bases are TGCAGCGTTGGAGGGTTAGGTGAAAAACTGTTTTTT. The chain couples TRBV29-1 to TRBJ1-4; D uncertain. Germline lookup yields CDR1 SQVTM and CDR2 ANQGSEA. The V and J ends lost 4 bases and 7 bases respectively, with 10 bases between them. The CDR3 covers 12 residues.

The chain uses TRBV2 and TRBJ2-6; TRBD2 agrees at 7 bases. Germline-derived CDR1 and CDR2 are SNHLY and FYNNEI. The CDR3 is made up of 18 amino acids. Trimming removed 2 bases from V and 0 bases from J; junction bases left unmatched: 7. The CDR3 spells CASSELWGGDSGANVLTF. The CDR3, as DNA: TGTGCCAGCAGTGAACTCTGGGGGGGGGACTCTGGGGCCAACGTCCTGACTTTC.

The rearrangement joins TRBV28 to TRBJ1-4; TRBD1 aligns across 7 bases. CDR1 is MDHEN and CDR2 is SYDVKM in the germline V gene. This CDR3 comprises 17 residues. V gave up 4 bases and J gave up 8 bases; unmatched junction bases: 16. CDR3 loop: CASSSSMTGLDEEKLFF. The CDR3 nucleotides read TGTGCCAGCAGTTCCAGCATGACAGGGTTGGATGAGGAAAAACTGTTTTTT.

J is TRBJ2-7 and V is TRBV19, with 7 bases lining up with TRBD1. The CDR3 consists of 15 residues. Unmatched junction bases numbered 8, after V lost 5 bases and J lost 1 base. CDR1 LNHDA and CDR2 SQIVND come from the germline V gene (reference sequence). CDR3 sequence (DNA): TGTGCCAGTAGTGTCCGGGACAGCAGTTCCTACGAGCAGTACTTC. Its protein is CASSVRDSSSYEQYF.

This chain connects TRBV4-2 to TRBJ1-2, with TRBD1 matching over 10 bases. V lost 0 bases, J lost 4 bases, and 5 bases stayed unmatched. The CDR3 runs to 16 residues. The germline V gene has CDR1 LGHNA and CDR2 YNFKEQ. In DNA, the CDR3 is TGTGCCAGCAGCCAAGAAGGGGGACAGGGGCTCTATGGCTACACCTTC. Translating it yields CASSQEGGQGLYGYTF.

Here the CDR3 DNA reads TGTGCCAGCAGTTACCAGTTGAACACTGAAGCTTTCTTT. Protein sequence: CASSYQLNTEAFF. J is TRBJ1-1 and V is TRBV6-6; the D is unclear. The CDR3 runs to 13 residues. Germline-derived CDR1 and CDR2 are MNHNY and SVGAGI (reference sequence). V gave up 2 bases and J gave up 0 bases, with 4 bases separating them.